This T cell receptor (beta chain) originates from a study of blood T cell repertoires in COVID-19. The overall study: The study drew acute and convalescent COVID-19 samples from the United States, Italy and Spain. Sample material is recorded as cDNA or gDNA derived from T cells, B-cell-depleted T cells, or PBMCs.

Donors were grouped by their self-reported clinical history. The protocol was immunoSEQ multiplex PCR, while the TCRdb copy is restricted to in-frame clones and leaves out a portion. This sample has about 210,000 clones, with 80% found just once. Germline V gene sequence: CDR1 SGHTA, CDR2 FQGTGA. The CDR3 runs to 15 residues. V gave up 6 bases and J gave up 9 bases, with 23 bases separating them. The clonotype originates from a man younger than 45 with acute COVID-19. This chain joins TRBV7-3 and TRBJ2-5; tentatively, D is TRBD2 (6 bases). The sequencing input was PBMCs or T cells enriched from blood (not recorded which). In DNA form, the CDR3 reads TGTGCCAGCAGTCCTACGGGGGTTAAGCTCGGGGCCCAGTACTTC. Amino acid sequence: CASSPTGVKLGAQYF.